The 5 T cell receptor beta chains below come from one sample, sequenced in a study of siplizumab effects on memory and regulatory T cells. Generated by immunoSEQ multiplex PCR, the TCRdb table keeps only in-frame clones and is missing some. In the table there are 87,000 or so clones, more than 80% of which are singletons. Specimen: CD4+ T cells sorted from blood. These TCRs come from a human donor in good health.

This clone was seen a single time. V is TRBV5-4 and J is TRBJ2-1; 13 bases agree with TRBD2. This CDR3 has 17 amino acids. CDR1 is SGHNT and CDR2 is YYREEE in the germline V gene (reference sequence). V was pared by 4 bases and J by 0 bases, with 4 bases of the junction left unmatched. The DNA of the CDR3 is TGTGCCAGCAGCGGACTAGCGGGAGACCTCTCCTACAATGAGCAGTTCTTC. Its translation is CASSGLAGDLSYNEQFF.

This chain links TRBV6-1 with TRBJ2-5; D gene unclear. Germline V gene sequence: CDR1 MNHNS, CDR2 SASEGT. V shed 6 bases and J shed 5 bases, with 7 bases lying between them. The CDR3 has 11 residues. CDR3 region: CASRDLETQYF. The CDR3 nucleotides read TGTGCCAGCAGAGATCTGGAGACCCAGTACTTC.

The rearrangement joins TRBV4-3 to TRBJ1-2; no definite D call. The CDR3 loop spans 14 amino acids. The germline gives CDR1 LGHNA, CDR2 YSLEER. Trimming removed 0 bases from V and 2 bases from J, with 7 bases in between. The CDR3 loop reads CASSQDRANYGYTF. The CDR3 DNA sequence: TGCGCCAGCAGCCAAGATAGGGCGAACTATGGCTACACCTTC.

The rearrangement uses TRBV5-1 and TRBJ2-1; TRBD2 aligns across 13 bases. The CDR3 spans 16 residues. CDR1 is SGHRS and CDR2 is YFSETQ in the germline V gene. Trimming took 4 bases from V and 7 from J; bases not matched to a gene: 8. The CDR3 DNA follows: TGCGCCAGCAGCCCTGCCGGGACTAGCGGGACAAATGAGCAGTTCTTC. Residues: CASSPAGTSGTNEQFF.

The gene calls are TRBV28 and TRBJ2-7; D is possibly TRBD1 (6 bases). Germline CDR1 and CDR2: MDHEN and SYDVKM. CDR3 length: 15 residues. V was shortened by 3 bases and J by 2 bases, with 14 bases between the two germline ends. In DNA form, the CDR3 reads TGTGCCAGCAGTTTCGACAGGACCCCCCCCTACGAGCAGTACTTC. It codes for CASSFDRTPPYEQYF.